Below, 22 T cell receptor beta chains from the same sample are listed, as sequenced in a study of long-term antiretroviral therapy in people with HIV. The authors ran the immunoSEQ assay, v3.0, at survey level. TCRdb's copy holds only in-frame clones and misses some; the assay was immunoSEQ multiplex PCR. The sample carries 30,000 to 40,000 clones, approximately 93% recorded once. This specimen was unsorted PBMCs, taken around 5 years after starting antiretroviral therapy. Receptors were obtained from a woman aged 45-65 years with HIV.

The chain combines TRBV30 with TRBJ1-4; 7 bases line up with TRBD1. V was clipped by 8 bases and J by 6 bases; unmatched bases: 9. The germline gives CDR1 GTSNPN, CDR2 SVGIG (reference sequence). This CDR3 has 13 residues. CDR3 amino acids: CAVTGQKDEKLFF. The CDR3 bases are TGTGCCGTAACGGGACAGAAAGATGAAAAACTGTTTTTT.

The gene calls are TRBV2 and TRBJ1-1; possible D gene TRBD1, 6 bases. The germline V and J ends were trimmed by 1 base and 5 bases, with 11 bases remaining between them. The CDR3 is made up of 14 amino acids. Germline V CDR1 and CDR2: SNHLY, FYNNEI. DNA for the CDR3: TGTGCCAGCAGTGAAGTACGAGGGGGTACTGAAGCTTTCTTT. This encodes CASSEVRGGTEAFF.

CDR3 amino acids: CASSLSRNSYGYTF. For the CDR3, the DNA is TGTGCCAGCAGCTTATCGAGGAACAGCTATGGCTACACCTTC. The chain employs TRBV11-2 and TRBJ1-2, with D unclear. CDR1 and CDR2 from the germline V gene are SGHAT and FQNNGV. V was trimmed by 2 bases and J by 4 bases, leaving 11 bases between them. This CDR3 is built from 14 residues. Drawing the rest from reference TRBV11-2 and TRBJ1-2, the complete variable domain is EAGVAQSPRYKIIEKRQSVAFWCNPISGHATLYWYQQILGQGPKLLIQFQNNGVVDDSQLPKDRFSAERLKGVDSTLKIQPAKLEDSAVYLCASSLSRNSYGYTFGSGTRLTVV.

V usage is TRBV30 and J usage is TRBJ1-4; weak D call: TRBD1 (5 bases). CDR3 length: 16 residues. Germline CDR1 and CDR2: GTSNPN and SVGIG (reference sequence). V was shortened by 3 bases and J by 8 bases, with 22 bases between the two germline ends. The CDR3 DNA is TGTGCCTGGAGACCCCCTCATCGTGGCCAGGGAGAAAAACTGTTTTTT. Protein sequence: CAWRPPHRGQGEKLFF.

The chain employs TRBV18 and TRBJ1-1; TRBD1 might be the D (5 bases). The CDR3 is made up of 15 amino acids. The germline V gene has CDR1 KGHSH and CDR2 LQKENI. V lost 0 bases to trimming and J lost 4 bases, with 12 bases between them. CDR3 in amino acids: CASSPPGGKGTEAFF. The CDR3 DNA reads as TGTGCCAGCTCACCACCGGGGGGAAAGGGCACTGAAGCTTTCTTT.

This clone was seen a single time. The chain uses TRBV19 and TRBJ1-1; D may be TRBD1 (5 bases). V lost 3 bases and J 4 bases, leaving 9 bases between the germline ends. The CDR3 is made up of 13 amino acids. Germline V gives CDR1 LNHDA, CDR2 SQIVND (reference sequence). CDR3 DNA sequence: TGTGCCAGTAGTATCATAGGGGTCACTGAAGCTTTCTTT. This gives the protein CASSIIGVTEAFF. Based on the CDR3 plus reference TRBV19 and TRBJ1-1, the full variable domain is DGGITQSPKYLFRKEGQNVTLSCEQNLNHDAMYWYRQDPGQGLRLIYYSQIVNDFQKGDIAEGYSVSREKKESFPLTVTSAQKNPTAFYLCASSIIGVTEAFFGQGTRLTVV.

CDR3 nucleotide sequence: TGTGCCAGCAGTGAGCCGCACACTGAAGCTTTCTTT. This gives the protein CASSEPHTEAFF. This sequence joins TRBV2 and TRBJ1-1; no definite D call. CDR3 length equals 12 residues. Trimming stripped 3 bases from V and 3 bases from J, with 5 bases between. CDR1 and CDR2 from the germline V gene are SNHLY and FYNNEI.

This chain connects TRBV19 to TRBJ1-5; 9 nucleotides align to TRBD1. Trimming at V came to 5 bases and at J to 2 bases, leaving 4 bases not matched to a gene. The CDR3 extends over 15 amino acids. Germline assignment: CDR1 LNHDA and CDR2 SQIVND (reference sequence). CDR3 loop: CASSARTGGNQPQHF. DNA for the CDR3: TGTGCCAGTAGTGCCCGGACAGGGGGCAATCAGCCCCAGCATTTT.

The CDR3 reads CASSQGTGAPETQYF. In nucleotides, the CDR3 is TGCGCCAGCAGCCAAGGAACAGGGGCTCCAGAGACCCAGTACTTC. J is TRBJ2-5 and V is TRBV4-3; 7 bases are a match to TRBD1. Trimming took 1 base from V and 4 from J; bases not matched to a gene: 6. This CDR3 is 15 amino acids long. Germline CDR1 reads LGHNA; CDR2 reads YSLEER.

The chain couples TRBV7-8 to TRBJ2-1; TRBD2 matches 7 bases. Germline V gene sequence: CDR1 SGHVS, CDR2 FQNEAQ. CDR3 size: 18 residues. The junction had 12 bases not matched to a gene; V was cut back by 4 bases and J by 0 bases. The CDR3 DNA sequence: TGTGCCAGCAGCTCCCGTCGGAGCGGGGAACGCTCCTACAATGAGCAGTTCTTC. This gives the protein CASSSRRSGERSYNEQFF.

J is TRBJ1-5 and V is TRBV10-2; D is unresolved. The CDR3 runs 16 residues. Germline CDR1 is WSHSY and CDR2 is SAAADI. V lost 2 bases, J lost 2 bases, and 13 bases lay in between. This CDR3 reads CASSEPGMVGNQPQHF. The CDR3 region has the DNA TGCGCCAGCAGTGAGCCCGGAATGGTGGGCAATCAGCCCCAGCATTTT.

The gene calls are TRBV20-1 and TRBJ2-3; no definite D call. Per germline, CDR1 DFQATT and CDR2 SNEGSKA (reference sequence). The CDR3 is 11 residues long. V shed 3 bases and J shed 7 bases, with 8 bases lying between them. The CDR3 is CSARLENTQYF. Written as DNA, the CDR3 is TGCAGTGCTAGGTTAGAGAATACGCAGTATTTT.

The chain links TRBV6-5 to TRBJ1-4; possible D gene TRBD1, 6 bases. The germline V gene has CDR1 MNHEY and CDR2 SVGAGI. This CDR3 comprises 16 residues. V was shortened by 4 bases and J by 5 bases, with 17 bases between the two germline ends. The CDR3 spells CASSSPQDSLNEKLFF. The CDR3 coding sequence is TGTGCCAGCAGTTCCCCACAGGACAGTCTCAATGAAAAACTGTTTTTT.

CDR3 in DNA: TGTGCCAGCAGCGAGCGACTAGGGGGGTACGAGCAGTACTTC. Translating gives CASSERLGGYEQYF. V usage is TRBV4-2 and J usage is TRBJ2-7; D is possibly TRBD1 or TRBD2 (6 bases each). CDR3 size: 14 residues. The germline CDR1 and CDR2 sequences are LGHNA and YNFKEQ. V shed 5 bases and J shed 4 bases, with 15 bases lying between them.

DNA for the CDR3: TGCGCCAGCAGCCAAGATCGGGGGCGGGGTGGCTACACCTTC. It yields the protein CASSQDRGRGGYTF. The chain has TRBV4-1 and TRBJ1-2, with D possibly matching TRBD1 (6 bases). V was pared by 0 bases and J by 7 bases, with 12 bases between. The germline CDR1 and CDR2 sequences are MGHRA and YSYEKL. The CDR3 extends over 14 amino acids.

The V and J genes are TRBV12-5 and TRBJ1-1; 7 positions agree with TRBD1. CDR3 length: 15 residues. CDR1 is LGHNT and CDR2 is FRNRAP in the germline V gene. Germline trimming cut 7 bases from V and 5 bases from J; bases unmatched to any gene: 13. The CDR3 loop reads CASVQFGAGGTEAFF. The CDR3 DNA reads TGTGCTAGTGTCCAATTCGGGGCAGGGGGGACTGAAGCTTTCTTT.

In DNA form, the CDR3 reads TGTGCCTGGAGTGGAGACTCCCAGAGCAATCAGCCCCAGCATTTT. Residues: CAWSGDSQSNQPQHF. The rearrangement uses TRBV30 and TRBJ1-5; D is uncertain. Trimming pared 1 base from V and 1 base from J, leaving 11 bases between. This CDR3 is built from 15 residues. Germline CDR1 is GTSNPN and CDR2 is SVGIG (reference sequence).

This chain links TRBV27 with TRBJ2-5, with TRBD1 matching 7 bases. The CDR3 has 14 residues. The V and J ends lost 6 bases and 4 bases, in that order; junction bases with no gene match: 8. Germline CDR1 is MNHEY and CDR2 is SMNVEV (reference sequence). CDR3: CASSTRQGLETQYF. For the CDR3, the DNA is TGTGCCAGCAGCACCCGACAGGGATTAGAGACCCAGTACTTC.

The V call is TRBV2, the J call TRBJ2-6; 10 bases align to TRBD1. The CDR3 runs to 17 residues. Germline V lookup: CDR1 SNHLY, CDR2 FYNNEI. V shed 6 bases, J shed 0 bases, and the junction held 5 bases outside the gene matches. The CDR3 region has the DNA TGTGCCAGCAGGGGACAGGGGCCAACCTCTGGGGCCAACGTCCTGACTTTC. Amino acid sequence: CASRGQGPTSGANVLTF. The entire variable domain, with the rest obtained from reference TRBV2 and TRBJ2-6, is as follows: EPEVTQTPSHQVTQMGQEVILRCVPISNHLYFYWYRQILGQKVEFLVSFYNNEISEKSEIFDDQFSVERPDGSNFTLKIRSTKLEDSAMYFCASRGQGPTSGANVLTFGAGSRLTVL.

This clone occurred once. The chain links TRBV6-1 to TRBJ1-4, with D perhaps TRBD1 (5 bases). Trimming stripped 8 bases from V and 5 bases from J, with 9 bases between. Germline-derived CDR1 and CDR2 are MNHNS and SASEGT. The CDR3 spans 12 residues. The CDR3 loop reads CASGGWNEKLFF. CDR3 DNA sequence: TGTGCCAGCGGGGGGTGGAATGAAAAACTGTTTTTT.

J is TRBJ1-1 and V is TRBV5-1; weak D call: TRBD1 (5 bases). The CDR3 is 14 amino acids. Trimming stripped 3 bases from V and 3 bases from J, with 12 bases between. Germline lookup yields CDR1 SGHRS and CDR2 YFSETQ. The CDR3 sequence is CASSSRAGDTEAFF. DNA for the CDR3: TGCGCCAGCAGCTCCAGGGCTGGGGACACTGAAGCTTTCTTT.

The CDR3 region is CASSPGDRGRNTEAFF. As DNA, the CDR3 is TGTGCCAGTAGTCCAGGGGACAGGGGCCGGAACACTGAAGCTTTCTTT. The chain couples TRBV19 to TRBJ1-1; TRBD1 matches at 10 bases. CDR1 is LNHDA, CDR2 SQIVND, per germline (reference sequence). The CDR3 consists of 16 residues. With 5 bases clipped from V and 1 base from J, the junction kept 7 bases outside the gene matches.